This T cell receptor beta chain was obtained from a study of cytomegalovirus exposure and HLA in healthy donors. Researchers ran the PCR with 60 Vbeta and 13 Jbeta primers. Measured with immunoSEQ multiplex PCR; TCRdb has only the in-frame clones, and not every one. The profile shows roughly 98,000 clones, about four fifths of them singletons. Study observations and caveats: Donors were assumed by presence/absence analyses to have roughly uniform sequencing depth. The study recorded about 150 TCR beta chains that were cytomegalovirus-associated. A reported reduction in N-insertions relative to the roughly 700-donor mean was seen in an Asian-associated ancestry cluster in a later analysis. Productive status was seen about 90% or about 30% of the time for most TCR beta V segments in an earlier analysis.

As for this clone: Its cognate antigen is unknown.

V lost 1 base and J 1 base, leaving 5 bases between the germline ends. The CDR3 has 13 amino acids. Germline V gene lookup returns CDR1 SGHRS and CDR2 YFSETQ. V is TRBV5-1 and J is TRBJ1-1; D remains unclear. This receptor was taken from a man aged 18 to 29 in good health and CMV-seropositive. Sequenced material: PBMCs. As DNA, the CDR3 is TGCGCCAGCAGCTTGAAGCAGAACACTGAAGCTTTCTTT. The encoded protein is CASSLKQNTEAFF. Based on the CDR3 plus reference TRBV5-1 and TRBJ1-1, the full variable domain is KAGVTQTPRYLIKTRGQQVTLSCSPISGHRSVSWYQQTPGQGLQFLFEYFSETQRNKGNFPGRFSGRQFSNSRSEMNVSTLELGDSALYLCASSLKQNTEAFFGQGTRLTVV.